The entry below describes one T cell receptor (beta chain). This entry belongs to a study of regulatory T cells in long-lasting Graves disease. In the study overall: Antithyroid drugs had been taken under 3 months by newly diagnosed Graves' patients.

The germline V gene has CDR1 SGHAT and CDR2 FQNNGV. After removal of 5 bases from V and 2 bases from J, the junction contained 5 bases not matched to a gene. The CDR3 is made up of 14 amino acids. The sample's time point: newly diagnosed GD, antithyroid drugs for less than 3 months. Scientists built the TCR library using RNA that was extracted from PBMCs. Investigators report Graves' disease was diagnosed under American Thyroid Association guidelines. An endocrinology department in Xi'an, China, supplied the patients. Building of the TCR beta libraries involved iRepertoire HTBI primers and Arm-PCR of CDR3 regions. In TCRdb, the multiplex PCR reads were re-called with MiXCR into one record per CDR3 protein. The repertoire consists of approximately 400,000 distinct CDR3 sequences, with under 15% occurring once and the leading ten covering roughly 17%. These data also featured in a second study, about T cells in Graves' hyperthyroidism and ophthalmopathy. That paper notes: First-round RT-PCR with HTBI primers amplified the TCR CDR3 region.

The TCR comes from a woman in her 30s with Graves disease. The specimen comprised peripheral blood mononuclear cells (PBMCs), sampled at new diagnosis, from a patient treated with antithyroid drugs. V gene TRBV11-2 combines with J gene TRBJ2-7; the match to TRBD1 covers 8 bases. The CDR3 here is CASSKLQGAYEQYF. The DNA of the CDR3 is TGTGCCAGCAGCAAACTACAGGGGGCCTACGAGCAGTACTTC.